Listed below are T cell receptor beta chains from one sample, sequenced in a study of Graves' ophthalmopathy and Graves' hyperthyroidism. From the multiplex PCR reads, TCRdb called clonotypes with MiXCR, one entry per CDR3 protein. Of about 240,000 distinct CDR3 sequences in the sample, about 47% were seen once. Sequencing input: peripheral blood. The source of these receptors is an adult man with Graves' ophthalmopathy. The CDR3 runs from the conserved cysteine through the conserved F or W. The D gene is left open where the match is weak. The size entry is marked missing in some rows and otherwise reads once, few, many or a size class.

D gene: .
V gene: TRBV6-6
J gene: TRBJ2-5
clone size: .
CDR3 DNA: TGTGCCAGCAGTTTACCGGACGGGAGAGGGGAGACCCAGTACTTC
CDR3 protein: CASSLPDGRGETQYF

D gene: .
V gene: TRBV2
J gene: TRBJ2-6
clone size: .
CDR3 DNA: TGTGCCAGCATGGGGACTGGGGCCAACGTCCTGACTTTC
CDR3 protein: CASMGTGANVLTF

D gene: TRBD1
V gene: TRBV7-8
J gene: TRBJ1-5
clone size: .
CDR3 DNA: TGTGCCAGCAGCTGGACAGGGCTATGGCAGCCCCAGCATTTT
CDR3 protein: CASSWTGLWQPQHF

D gene: .
V gene: TRBV7-3
J gene: TRBJ2-2
clone size: .
CDR3 DNA: TGTGCTAGCAGCCGTATCGCGGGCACCGGGGAGCTGTTTTTT
CDR3 protein: CASSRIAGTGELFF

D gene: .
V gene: TRBV20-1
J gene: TRBJ2-7
clone size: few
CDR3 DNA: TGCAGTGCTAGGGTTGGCTACGAGCAGTACTTC
CDR3 protein: CSARVGYEQYF

D gene: .
V gene: TRBV12-3/TRBV12-4
J gene: TRBJ1-1
clone size: few
CDR3 DNA: TGTGCCAGCAGTTTCGCCCTCTATGCTGAAGCTTTCTTT
CDR3 protein: CASSFALYAEAFF

D gene: .
V gene: TRBV11-2
J gene: TRBJ2-2
clone size: .
CDR3 DNA: TGTGCCAGCAGTACGGACAGCGGGGAGCTGTTTTTT
CDR3 protein: CASSTDSGELFF

D gene: .
V gene: TRBV2
J gene: TRBJ2-5
clone size: few
CDR3 DNA: TGTGCCAGCAGTGAAGCGGGGCTAGGAGAGACCCAGTACTTC
CDR3 protein: CASSEAGLGETQYF

D gene: .
V gene: TRBV2
J gene: TRBJ2-5
clone size: few
CDR3 DNA: TGTGCCAGCAAAACCTCCTGGGCACCCGAGACCCAGTACTTC
CDR3 protein: CASKTSWAPETQYF

D gene: .
V gene: TRBV9
J gene: TRBJ1-2
clone size: .
CDR3 DNA: TGTGCCAGCAGTGATTTGATTGCCGGCGGGCCAGGCAACTATGGCTACACCTTC
CDR3 protein: CASSDLIAGGPGNYGYTF

D gene: .
V gene: TRBV10-3
J gene: TRBJ2-5
clone size: few
CDR3 DNA: TGTGCCATCAGTGCGACAGAAGAGACCCAGTACTTC
CDR3 protein: CAISATEETQYF

D gene: .
V gene: TRBV7-3
J gene: TRBJ2-2
clone size: few
CDR3 DNA: TGTGCCAGCAGCAGAGGAACGACCGGGGAGCTGTTTTTT
CDR3 protein: CASSRGTTGELFF

D gene: TRBD1
V gene: TRBV25-1
J gene: TRBJ2-7
clone size: many
CDR3 DNA: TGTGCCAGCAGTGACGACAGGGGGATCTACGAGCAGTACTTC
CDR3 protein: CASSDDRGIYEQYF

D gene: .
V gene: TRBV10-3
J gene: TRBJ1-5
clone size: .
CDR3 DNA: TGTGCCAGCAGTTACCCGGACAGTTATAGCAATCAGCCCCAGCATTTT
CDR3 protein: CASSYPDSYSNQPQHF

D gene: TRBD1
V gene: TRBV20-1
J gene: TRBJ1-1
clone size: .
CDR3 DNA: TGCAGTGCTAGCACAGGGGAGAGGAACACTGAAGCTTTCTTT
CDR3 protein: CSASTGERNTEAFF

D gene: .
V gene: TRBV15
J gene: TRBJ1-3
clone size: .
CDR3 DNA: TGTGCCACCAGCAGAGCGGCAGGAGGTACCCTAGGCTCTGGAAACACCATATATTTT
CDR3 protein: CATSRAAGGTLGSGNTIYF

D gene: TRBD2
V gene: TRBV24-1
J gene: TRBJ2-5
clone size: .
CDR3 DNA: TGTGCCACCAGTGACCCCGTGACTAGCGGGAGGGGAGAGACCCAGTACTTC
CDR3 protein: CATSDPVTSGRGETQYF

D gene: .
V gene: TRBV10-3
J gene: TRBJ1-1
clone size: .
CDR3 DNA: TGTGCCAGCAGCCAAGATACAGGGCCGAACACTGAAGCTTTCTTT
CDR3 protein: CASSQDTGPNTEAFF

D gene: .
V gene: TRBV7-2
J gene: TRBJ2-7
clone size: few
CDR3 DNA: TGTGCCAGCAGCCCTGGGGGGGCAAGCTCCTACGAGCAGTACTTC
CDR3 protein: CASSPGGASSYEQYF

D gene: .
V gene: TRBV7-9
J gene: TRBJ1-4
clone size: few
CDR3 DNA: TGTGCCAGCAGCCAAGATGGGGGAGGAAAACTGTTTTTT
CDR3 protein: CASSQDGGGKLFF

D gene: .
V gene: TRBV11-2
J gene: TRBJ2-2
clone size: .
CDR3 DNA: TGTGCCAGCAGCTTCGGTCTAGCAGTGATCGGGGAGCTGTTTTTT
CDR3 protein: CASSFGLAVIGELFF

D gene: TRBD1
V gene: TRBV29-1
J gene: TRBJ1-1
clone size: many
CDR3 DNA: TGCAGCGTAAGGACAGGGAACACTGAAGCTTTCTTT
CDR3 protein: CSVRTGNTEAFF

D gene: .
V gene: TRBV6-5
J gene: TRBJ2-7
clone size: .
CDR3 DNA: TGTGCCAGCAGTGCTCCTCGACAGGGAGGTGAGCAGTACTTC
CDR3 protein: CASSAPRQGGEQYF

D gene: .
V gene: TRBV10-3
J gene: TRBJ2-7
clone size: .
CDR3 DNA: TGTGCCTGGAATCAGAGGCGCGGGAAAAGGTACGAGCAGTACTTC
CDR3 protein: CAWNQRRGKRYEQYF

D gene: TRBD1
V gene: TRBV20-1
J gene: TRBJ1-2
clone size: .
CDR3 DNA: TGCAGTGCTAGGGGGGAATCGGGACAGCTCTTTGAGGGCTACACCTTC
CDR3 protein: CSARGESGQLFEGYTF

D gene: .
V gene: TRBV29-1
J gene: TRBJ2-1
clone size: few
CDR3 DNA: TGCAGCGTTGAAGGTACAGTAGACAATGAGCAGTTCTTC
CDR3 protein: CSVEGTVDNEQFF

D gene: .
V gene: TRBV2
J gene: TRBJ1-1
clone size: few
CDR3 DNA: TGTGCCAGCATCTTCAGAGGAGCTTTCTTT
CDR3 protein: CASIFRGAFF

D gene: .
V gene: TRBV9
J gene: TRBJ2-5
clone size: .
CDR3 DNA: TGTGCCAGCAGCGTAGGGGGGGAGAAAGAGACCCAGTACTTC
CDR3 protein: CASSVGGEKETQYF